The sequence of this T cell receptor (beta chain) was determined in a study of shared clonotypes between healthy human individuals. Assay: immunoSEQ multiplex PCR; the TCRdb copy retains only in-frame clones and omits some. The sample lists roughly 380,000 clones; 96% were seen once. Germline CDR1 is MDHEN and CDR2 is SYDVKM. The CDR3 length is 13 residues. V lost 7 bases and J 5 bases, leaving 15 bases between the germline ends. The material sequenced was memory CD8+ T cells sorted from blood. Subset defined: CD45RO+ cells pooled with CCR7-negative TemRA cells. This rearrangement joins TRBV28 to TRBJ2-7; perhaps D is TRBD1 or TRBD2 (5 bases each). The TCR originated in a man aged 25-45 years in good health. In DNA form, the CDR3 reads TGTGCCAGCATGGGACCGCCGGATGACGAGCAGTACTTC. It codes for CASMGPPDDEQYF.